The clone carrying this T cell receptor (beta chain) was seen just once. Germline CDR1 is SGHRS and CDR2 is YFSETQ. J gave up 7 bases and V 4 bases, and 11 bases lay outside the gene matches. This CDR3 comprises 14 residues. This sample was taken from a study of blood T cell repertoires in COVID-19. Study summary: The samples span acute and convalescent COVID-19 from the United States, Italy and Spain. The cDNA or gDNA used as material had been derived from T cells, B-cell-depleted T cells, or PBMCs.

The authors' processing: Amplification of reference gene primers was used by the study to estimate nucleated cell counts. Here immunoSEQ multiplex PCR was the method, and the copy in TCRdb shows in-frame clones only, minus some. D and trimming were read from the DNA, whereas the V and J calls and clone size are those reported in that table. The sample lists roughly 200,000 clones; over 75% were seen once. The receptor was derived from a man in his 60s with acute or convalescent COVID-19. Sequenced material: peripheral blood. V usage is TRBV5-1 and J usage is TRBJ2-7, with 7 bases matching TRBD2. This CDR3 is CASSRTGGAGEQYF. CDR3 coding DNA: TGCGCCAGCAGCAGGACGGGGGGAGCGGGAGAGCAGTACTTC. Complete variable domain (other parts from reference TRBV5-1 and TRBJ2-7): KAGVTQTPRYLIKTRGQQVTLSCSPISGHRSVSWYQQTPGQGLQFLFEYFSETQRNKGNFPGRFSGRQFSNSRSEMNVSTLELGDSALYLCASSRTGGAGEQYFGPGTRLTVT.